The rows below give T cell receptor beta chains drawn from one sample of a study of Ad26.COV2.S vaccination and SARS-CoV-2 variants. The repertoire was sequenced with immunoSEQ multiplex PCR; TCRdb's copy has only in-frame clones and lacks some. This sample yields about 420,000 clones, of which roughly 88% are seen a single time; 3.5% to 4% belongs to the top ten. The input for sequencing was peripheral blood, taken in a trial of Ad26.COV2.S vaccine versus placebo. The origin of the receptors is a person between 18 and 60 years old who received the Ad26.COV2.S COVID-19 vaccine or a placebo. Each CDR3 is given with its conserved first and last residue. The D gene is left open where the match is weak. Size is omitted from some rows. Given values are once, few, many or a class for expanded clones.

clone_size	d_call	v_call	j_call	cdr3_nt	cdr3_aa
.	.	TRBV19	TRBJ1-2	TGTGCCAGTAGTATAGGCGGGGGAACCTATGGCTACACCTTC	CASSIGGGTYGYTF
.	.	TRBV5-3	TRBJ1-2	TGTGCCAGAAGCCCTAGGGGTGTCGGGAAGGACGGATACTATGGCTACACCTTC	CARSPRGVGKDGYYGYTF
.	TRBD1	TRBV5-6	TRBJ1-4	TGTGCCAGCAGCATCGGGACAGTAACTGAAAAACTGTTTTTT	CASSIGTVTEKLFF
.	.	TRBV7-2	TRBJ2-7	TGTGCCAGCAGTTGGGGTTACGGGGGCTCCTACGAGCAGTACTTC	CASSWGYGGSYEQYF
.	.	TRBV18	TRBJ1-1	TGTGCCAGCTCAGACAGCTACACTGAAGCTTTCTTT	CASSDSYTEAFF
few	.	TRBV10-3	TRBJ1-2	TGTGCCATCAAAAACCTAGCGGGGATGGATGGCTACACCTTC	CAIKNLAGMDGYTF
.	TRBD1	TRBV28	TRBJ2-1	TGTGCCAGCAGTCCCCCCGAGACAGGGTGGGGCAATGAGCAGTTCTTC	CASSPPETGWGNEQFF
.	TRBD2	TRBV11-2	TRBJ2-7	TGTGCCAGCAGCTTAGCAGCGGGGGGGACCTACGAGCAGTACTTC	CASSLAAGGTYEQYF
.	.	TRBV25-1	TRBJ2-6	TGTGCCAGCGGAGGGCTAAAGCGCTCTGGGGCCAACGTCCTGACTTTC	CASGGLKRSGANVLTF
few	.	TRBV29-1	TRBJ1-1	TGCAGCGTTGATGGGGGGCTCTTCACTGAAGCTTTCTTT	CSVDGGLFTEAFF
.	TRBD2	TRBV7-9	TRBJ2-3	TGTGCCAGCACCCCGGGGGGGCAGACCACAGATACGCAGTATTTT	CASTPGGQTTDTQYF
.	.	TRBV24-1	TRBJ2-3	TGTGCCACCAGTGATTACGACAGAACTAGCACAGATACGCAGTATTTT	CATSDYDRTSTDTQYF
.	.	TRBV7-9	TRBJ2-5	TGTGCCAGCAGCTTAGCCCAAGAGACCCAGTACTTC	CASSLAQETQYF
.	TRBD2	TRBV27	TRBJ2-1	TGTGCCAGCAGTTTTAGCGGGGGGTACTCCTACAATGAGCAGTTCTTC	CASSFSGGYSYNEQFF
.	.	TRBV6-2/TRBV6-3	TRBJ1-5	TGTGCCAGCAGTTGGGACAAAAATCAGCCCCAGCATTTT	CASSWDKNQPQHF
.	TRBD1	TRBV28	TRBJ1-5	TGTGCCAGCAGTTCGGCCGGGACAGACAATCAGCCCCAGCATTTT	CASSSAGTDNQPQHF
.	TRBD1	TRBV5-5	TRBJ2-1	TGTGCCAGCAGCTCTCGGGACAGCTCCTACAATGAGCAGTTCTTC	CASSSRDSSYNEQFF
.	.	TRBV7-2	TRBJ2-6	TGTGCCAGCAGCTTAAAGCACGGCGGGGCCAACGTCCTGACTTTC	CASSLKHGGANVLTF
.	.	TRBV5-1	TRBJ2-5	TGCGCCAGCAGCCCCCGGTTGGGCCCGGTGGGGGAGACCCAGTACTTC	CASSPRLGPVGETQYF
.	TRBD1	TRBV6-2/TRBV6-3	TRBJ2-5	TGTGCCAGCAGTGAGAATAGTAGGGGGGACAGGAGACAAGAGACCCAGTACTTC	CASSENSRGDRRQETQYF
.	.	TRBV6-5	TRBJ2-2	TGTGCCAGCAGCGGACAGCTGAACACCGGGGAGCTGTTTTTT	CASSGQLNTGELFF
.	.	TRBV7-8	TRBJ1-1	TGTGCCAGCAGCTTAGTGGAACCGTACACTGAAGCTTTCTTT	CASSLVEPYTEAFF